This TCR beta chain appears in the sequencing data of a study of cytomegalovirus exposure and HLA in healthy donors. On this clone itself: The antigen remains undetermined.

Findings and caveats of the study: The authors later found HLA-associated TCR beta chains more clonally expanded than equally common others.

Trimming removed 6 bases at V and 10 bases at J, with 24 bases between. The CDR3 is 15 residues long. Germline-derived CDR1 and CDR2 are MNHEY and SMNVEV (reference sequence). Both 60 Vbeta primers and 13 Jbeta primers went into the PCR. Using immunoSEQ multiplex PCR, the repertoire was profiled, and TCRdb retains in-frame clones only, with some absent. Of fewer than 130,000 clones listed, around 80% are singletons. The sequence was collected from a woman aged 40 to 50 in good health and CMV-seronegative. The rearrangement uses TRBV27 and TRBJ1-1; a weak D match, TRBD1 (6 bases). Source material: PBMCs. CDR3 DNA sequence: TGTGCCAGCAGACCGATTGCAGTACCGGGACACGGAGCTTTCTTT. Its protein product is CASRPIAVPGHGAFF.